The T cell receptor beta chain described here comes from a study of cytotoxic CD8 clonotypes in ibrutinib-treated CLL (dated by TCRdb to the early 2020s). With regard to the full study: The cohort had ten to twelve relapsed/refractory and 15 treatment-naive patients; approximately 18 were IGHV unmutated. On average, each sample yielded 270,000 or so productive templates and about 94,000 productive rearrangements. Cryopreserved peripheral blood mononuclear cells were obtained before treatment, at response, and at either sustained remission or disease progression. Partial responses were observed in 24 patients and complete responses in 2; after a median follow-up of roughly 72 months, remission was maintained in around 14 patients and progression was observed in approximately 12. Samples at response were collected after a median of 12 months of treatment, with a range of roughly 6 to 36 months. Longitudinal samples were available for about 30% of the 86 trial participants. Patients were still on ibrutinib when every remission and progressive disease sample was collected.

Summary of the overall study and its limitations: Clonality increased at ibrutinib response, stayed stable in sustained remission, and fell back toward baseline at progression. Public clonotypes were rare and either shrank or stayed stable during treatment, and the rise in clonality at ibrutinib response reflected expansion of private clonotypes. Sampling times were not matched between sustained-remission and progressing patients, and lymph node repertoires were not studied. Baseline clonality was found to be higher than that of age-matched healthy donors and was strongly correlated with circulating CD8+ T-cell counts.

From the germline V gene, CDR1 is MNHNS and CDR2 is SASEGT. Including the terminal cysteine and phenylalanine, the CDR3 comprises 14 residues. CDR3 DNA only is kept here, 42 bases in frame from base 1. Trimming at the junction amounts to 5 bases on V and 7 bases on J, and the germline ends lie 15 bases apart. With regard to this clone: The antigen it recognizes is unknown. The input lacks base qualities; no much larger clone sits a single base away.

The goal of deep resolution MiSeq sequencing was a depth between 1 in 1 million and 1 in 200,000 T cells, and coverage averaged 10x per clonotype. TCR beta libraries were generated with the immunoSEQ hsTCRB Kit. Per the original workflow: ImmunoSEQ Data Assistant and ImmunoSEQ Analyzer were used for data analysis, and V, D and J genes were assigned according to IMGT definitions. Clonality, which ranges from 0 to 1, was calculated as one minus the normalized Shannon entropy of productive rearrangement frequencies. Public clonotype analysis was restricted to overrepresented clonotypes comprising at least 0.05% of each patient's repertoire. About a dozen age-matched healthy donor repertoires from immuneACCESS served as clonality controls. TCRdb holds this immuneACCESS table with in-frame rearrangements only. Some clones are missing; in checked studies, unresolved V genes explain under half, and the rest has no known cause. That table furnishes V, J and clone size, whereas the DNA furnished D and trimming. Present in this sample are 120,000 to 150,000 clones, 70% to 85% of which were seen just once. Around a quarter of the sample rests with the top ten.

The time point tag for this specimen amounts to: approximately eleven months on ibrutinib. For TCR beta library preparation, 1.5 to 2 micrograms of genomic DNA was extracted from cryopreserved PBMCs. Longitudinal blood samples from CLL patients on ibrutinib monotherapy underwent high-throughput TCR beta sequencing. The patients took part in an open-label, single-center phase 2 trial of ibrutinib monotherapy. The sequence is built from TRBV6-1 and TRBJ1-3; confidence is insufficient to name the D gene. This clonotype originated in a human donor with chronic lymphocytic leukemia. Sequencing used PBMCs, obtained after 12 months of ibrutinib treatment. The sequence in DNA is TGTGCCAGCAGTCGCCGAAGATCCGAGAACACCATATATTTT. It translates as CASSRRRSENTIYF.